This T cell receptor (beta chain) comes out of a study of cytomegalovirus exposure and HLA in healthy donors. Researchers ran the PCR with 60 Vbeta and 13 Jbeta primers. The repertoire was sequenced with immunoSEQ multiplex PCR; TCRdb's copy has only in-frame clones and lacks some. The table shows 150,000 or so clones, with 80% occurring only once. Trimming took off 3 bases at V and 3 bases at J, with 10 bases between the two ends. This CDR3 is built from 14 residues. CDR1 LNHDA and CDR2 SQIVND come from the germline V gene (reference sequence). V gene TRBV19 combines with J gene TRBJ2-3, with D perhaps TRBD1 (6 bases). The sequence was obtained from a man aged 25-45 years in good health and CMV-seronegative. Sequencing was performed on PBMCs. In DNA, the CDR3 is TGTGCCAGTAGTATGGGGGCAGTAACAGATACGCAGTATTTT. It is translated as CASSMGAVTDTQYF.